Described below is a single TCR beta chain sequence and its context. Its matching antigen is unknown. This specimen belongs to a study of T cells in localized non-small cell lung cancer. Whole-study results and caveats: Adjacent uninvolved lung tissue had the highest T cell clonality, exceeding tumor. Higher T cell density in the blood was associated with longer overall survival, whereas higher adjacent-lung clonality associated with shorter survival.

Clones were read by immunoSEQ multiplex PCR, and TCRdb kept only the in-frame ones, dropping some. The sample shows 20,000 to 25,000 clones, 70% to 90% of them seen only once. The specimen was peripheral blood, collected before any cancer treatment. The origin of this receptor is a male donor aged 60 or older with stage I lung adenocarcinoma.

The DNA of the CDR3 is TGCGCCAGCAGCCTCTCAAGGACAGGGTACTATGGCTACACCTTC. Residues: CASSLSRTGYYGYTF. This chain links TRBV4-3 with TRBJ1-2; 8 positions agree with TRBD1. The CDR3 sequence is 15 residues long. CDR1 and CDR2 from the germline V gene are LGHNA and YSLEER. The V gene end was trimmed by 4 bases and the J gene end by 3 bases; junction bases not matched to a gene: 7.